A single sample is the source of the 15 T cell receptor beta chains below, sequenced in a study of OX40 agonist ivuxolimab in advanced cancers. Here immunoSEQ multiplex PCR was the method, and the copy in TCRdb shows in-frame clones only, minus some. The table lists 60,000 to 85,000 clones, 90% of them singletons, with about 0.4% in the top ten. The sample here was CD4+ or CD8+ T cells sorted from blood, taken in a trial of the OX40 agonist ivuxolimab. The receptors were sampled from an adult with an advanced solid tumor such as melanoma, head and neck, liver or kidney cancer.

This sequence joins TRBV19 and TRBJ1-6; TRBD1 matches 9 bases. This CDR3 region has 17 residues. V shed 4 bases, J shed 5 bases, and the junction held 9 bases outside the gene matches. The germline gives CDR1 LNHDA, CDR2 SQIVND (reference sequence). DNA for the CDR3: TGTGCCAGTAGTAGCCTACAGGGGGCCCAAGATAATTCACCCCTCCACTTT. It is translated as CASSSLQGAQDNSPLHF.

This CDR3 is CASRPGANYGYTF. In DNA, the CDR3 is TGTGCCAGCAGACCAGGGGCGAACTATGGCTACACCTTC. The chain uses TRBV28 and TRBJ1-2, with a weak D call TRBD1 (6 bases). Per germline, CDR1 MDHEN and CDR2 SYDVKM. CDR3 length: 13 residues. V dropped 6 bases and J dropped 2 bases, with 10 bases sitting between them.

The V gene is TRBV6-5, the J gene TRBJ2-7, with 8 bases matching TRBD2. J gave up 6 bases and V 5 bases, and 6 bases lay outside the gene matches. Germline CDR1 reads MNHEY; CDR2 reads SVGAGI. CDR3 length equals 13 residues. The CDR3 region is CASSPLAAGEQYF. The CDR3 DNA sequence: TGTGCCAGCAGTCCACTAGCGGCTGGCGAGCAGTACTTC.

The V and J genes are TRBV7-2 and TRBJ2-7, with 11 positions matching TRBD2. CDR3 length: 15 amino acids. The germline V gene has CDR1 SGHTA and CDR2 FQGNSA. With 5 bases clipped from V and 4 bases from J, the junction kept 7 bases outside the gene matches. Here the CDR3 DNA reads TGTGCCAGCAGCACAACTAGCGGGAGAGTGTACGAGCAGTACTTC. Residues: CASSTTSGRVYEQYF.

The V gene is TRBV5-1, the J gene TRBJ2-5; D gene unclear. The V end was cut by 5 bases, the J end by 2 bases, with 4 bases between. The CDR3 extends over 11 amino acids. CDR1 and CDR2 (germline): SGHRS, YFSETQ. For the CDR3, the DNA is TGCGCCAGCAGTTCGCAAGAGACCCAGTACTTC. Encoded protein: CASSSQETQYF. The entire variable domain, with the rest obtained from reference TRBV5-1 and TRBJ2-5, is as follows: KAGVTQTPRYLIKTRGQQVTLSCSPISGHRSVSWYQQTPGQGLQFLFEYFSETQRNKGNFPGRFSGRQFSNSRSEMNVSTLELGDSALYLCASSSQETQYFGPGTRLLVL.

In this sample, this clone turned up once. The rearrangement links TRBV15 to TRBJ2-5; weak D call: TRBD1 (5 bases). Trimming shortened V by 4 bases and J by 5 bases, and 11 bases separated the two germline ends. The CDR3 is 13 residues long. Germline CDR1 and CDR2: LNHNV and YYDKDF (reference sequence). This CDR3 is CATSTRAVETQYF. For the CDR3, the DNA is TGTGCCACCAGCACCAGGGCGGTGGAGACCCAGTACTTC.

The CDR3 coding sequence is TGCGCCAGCAGCTCCACGGCGGGGGCCTACGAGCAGTACTTC. Its translation: CASSSTAGAYEQYF. The chain joins TRBV5-1 to TRBJ2-7, with 7 bases lining up with TRBD2. Germline CDR1 SGHRS, CDR2 YFSETQ. The CDR3 contains 14 residues. Trimming cost V 3 bases and J 2 bases; bases outside gene matches: 5. The whole variable domain, remainder taken from reference TRBV5-1 and TRBJ2-7, is KAGVTQTPRYLIKTRGQQVTLSCSPISGHRSVSWYQQTPGQGLQFLFEYFSETQRNKGNFPGRFSGRQFSNSRSEMNVSTLELGDSALYLCASSSTAGAYEQYFGPGTRLTVT.

The chain combines TRBV7-9 with TRBJ2-3; 9 positions agree with TRBD2. This CDR3 is built from 17 residues. V lost 4 bases, J lost 4 bases, and 12 bases stayed unmatched. Germline CDR1 SEHNR, CDR2 FQNEAQ (reference sequence). CDR3 protein: CASSSGSVAGEADTQYF. DNA of the CDR3: TGTGCCAGCAGCTCCGGTTCCGTAGCGGGGGAGGCAGATACGCAGTATTTT.

The gene calls are TRBV9 and TRBJ1-1; D is uncertain. V was shortened by 0 bases and J by 0 bases, with 6 bases between the two germline ends. Germline V gene data show CDR1 as SGDLS and CDR2 as YYNGEE. The CDR3 runs 14 residues. The chain's CDR3 is CASSVGHMNTEAFF. The CDR3 nucleotides are TGTGCCAGCAGCGTAGGCCATATGAACACTGAAGCTTTCTTT.

The genes are TRBV27 and TRBJ1-6; D might be TRBD1 (6 bases). The CDR3 covers 18 residues. The V end was cut by 3 bases, the J end by 1 base, with 16 bases between. Per germline, CDR1 MNHEY and CDR2 SMNVEV (reference sequence). This CDR3 is CASSLVGGTGSYNSPLHF. As DNA, the CDR3 is TGTGCCAGCAGTTTGGTGGGGGGCACGGGTTCCTATAATTCACCCCTCCACTTT.

This clone has only one observation. The chain's CDR3 is CASSDSGTPTETQYF. CDR3 nucleotide sequence: TGCGCCAGCAGTGACTCCGGGACACCCACTGAGACCCAGTACTTC. V usage is TRBV10-2 and J usage is TRBJ2-5, with D perhaps TRBD1 (6 bases). The length of the CDR3 is 15 residues. The V gene lost 3 bases and the J gene lost 5 bases, with 16 bases spanning the gap. Germline-derived CDR1 and CDR2 are WSHSY and SAAADI.

This sequence joins TRBV5-1 and TRBJ2-3; D ambiguous. Between the trimmed V and J ends, which lost 1 base and 2 bases, there was a span of 8 bases. Germline CDR1 SGHRS, CDR2 YFSETQ. CDR3 length: 14 amino acids. The CDR3 sequence is CASSLTTSTDTQYF. The CDR3 region has the DNA TGCGCCAGCAGCTTGACTACCTCCACAGATACGCAGTATTTT.

J is TRBJ1-1 and V is TRBV19; D gene unclear. Germline CDR1 LNHDA, CDR2 SQIVND (reference sequence). The ends were cut back, 3 bases at V and 7 bases at J, with 6 bases in the middle. This CDR3 has 11 residues. CDR3 DNA sequence: TGTGCCAGTAGTATTTCGCGTGAAGCTTTCTTT. It is translated as CASSISREAFF.

The rearrangement links TRBV19 to TRBJ1-4; maybe TRBD1 (5 bases). This CDR3 is 13 amino acids long. The germline V gene has CDR1 LNHDA and CDR2 SQIVND (reference sequence). V was pared by 8 bases and J by 7 bases, with 14 bases between. The CDR3 loop reads CASGPGGIEKLFF. The CDR3 nucleotides read TGTGCCAGTGGACCCGGGGGAATTGAAAAACTGTTTTTT.

The gene calls are TRBV7-2 and TRBJ2-7; D might be TRBD1 (6 bases). The V and J ends lost 4 bases and 2 bases respectively, with 9 bases between them. Per the germline V gene, CDR1 is SGHTA and CDR2 is FQGNSA. The CDR3 runs 13 residues. This CDR3 is CASSSWTAYEQYF. Written as DNA, the CDR3 is TGTGCCAGCAGCTCCTGGACAGCCTACGAGCAGTACTTC.